The 9 T cell receptor beta chains in this list originate from one sample, sequenced in a study of metastatic and nonmetastatic thyroid tumors. Until they underwent thyroid surgery, no patient had received any treatment. TCRdb redid the clone calls on the PCR reads using MiXCR. Of around 20,000 clones listed, around 15% are singletons. Sample: blood. The source is a female donor with papillary thyroid cancer or a benign thyroid nodule (not recorded which). Some clones in this sample may be carry-over from other donors' samples.

This clone was observed at least ten times. The DNA for the CDR3 is TGCGCCAGCAGCCCAGGACAGAGGAATCAGCCCCAGCATTTT. It yields the protein CASSPGQRNQPQHF. The chain combines TRBV4-1 with TRBJ1-5; maybe TRBD1 (6 bases). The CDR3 runs to 14 residues. Germline V CDR1 and CDR2: MGHRA, YSYEKL. V lost 4 bases and J 4 bases, leaving 11 bases between the germline ends.

V gene TRBV20-1 combines with J gene TRBJ2-7; TRBD2 matches at 7 bases. J lost 10 bases, V lost 0 bases, and 9 bases had no gene match. The CDR3 length is 13 residues. Germline V gene data show CDR1 as DFQATT and CDR2 as SNEGSKA (reference sequence). CDR3 in DNA: TGCAGTGCTAGAGATAGGGAGGGGCGTGATCAGTACTTC. This codes for CSARDREGRDQYF.

The chain links TRBV30 to TRBJ1-2; D might be TRBD1 (5 bases). The CDR3 has 14 residues. The germline V gene encodes CDR1 GTSNPN and CDR2 SVGIG (reference sequence). With 5 bases removed from V and 4 bases from J, the gap between germline ends came to 17 bases. This chain's CDR3 is CAWHITGSSYGYTF. The CDR3 nucleotides read TGTGCCTGGCATATCACAGGTTCATCCTATGGCTACACCTTC.

The sample holds many counts of this clone. This sequence joins TRBV19 and TRBJ1-2; D gene unclear. The V gene's germline CDR1 is LNHDA and CDR2 SQIVND (reference sequence). Deletions cut 3 bases from V and 4 bases from J, with 9 bases between. CDR3 length: 13 amino acids. The CDR3 bases are TGTGCCAGTAGTATGACCAGATTCTATGGCTACACCTTC. This gives the protein CASSMTRFYGYTF.

J is TRBJ2-7 and V is TRBV11-2; the D gene is possibly TRBD1 (6 bases). CDR1 and CDR2 (germline): SGHAT, FQNNGV. V shed 2 bases and J shed 6 bases, with 11 bases lying between them. The CDR3 consists of 13 residues. The CDR3: CASSLIQGLEQYF. In DNA form, the CDR3 reads TGTGCCAGCAGCTTAATCCAGGGGCTCGAGCAGTACTTC.

This clone was observed a single time. The gene calls are TRBV9 and TRBJ2-3, with D hard to call. The CDR3 covers 13 residues. V shed 7 bases and J shed 0 bases, with 9 bases lying between them. Germline lookup yields CDR1 SGDLS and CDR2 YYNGEE. CDR3 nucleotide sequence: TGTGCCAGCCGACTGACTAGCACAGATACGCAGTATTTT. Protein sequence: CASRLTSTDTQYF.

This clone was picked up many times. The chain combines TRBV7-3 with TRBJ1-1; D is uncertain. The CDR3 has 13 residues. Trimming cost V 5 bases and J 1 base, with 8 bases left between them. CDR1 is SGHTA and CDR2 is FQGTGA in the germline V gene. The chain's CDR3 is CASSPQPNTEAFF. The DNA of the CDR3 is TGTGCCAGCAGCCCCCAGCCGAACACTGAAGCTTTCTTT.

As for this clone: It may be a read error: a sequence one base away is much more abundant. This sequence joins TRBV4-2 and TRBJ2-5, with TRBD2 as a possible D gene (5 bases). The V gene's germline CDR1 is LGHNA and CDR2 YNFKEQ. The CDR3 runs 17 residues. CDR3 in DNA: TGTGCCAGCAGCCAAGATAGGAGGAGTCGTGCCTACAATGAGCAGTCCTTC. Its translation is CASSQDRRSRAYNEQSF.

This clone was counted ten times or more. The germline gene is not matched at one end of the junction; a read error may be the cause. V is TRBV7-2 and J is TRBJ2-7, with 7 bases that match TRBD1. Germline V gives CDR1 SGHTA, CDR2 FQGNSA. CDR3 length: 14 residues. CDR3 bases: TGTGCCAGCAGATTAGGGACAGAGTCCTACGAGCAGTACTTC. It yields the protein CASRLGTESYEQYF. Together with reference TRBV7-2 and TRBJ2-7, the CDR3 gives the full variable domain: GAGVSQSPSNKVTEKGKDVELRCDPISGHTALYWYRQSLGQGLEFLIYFQGNSAPDKSGLPSDRFSAERTGGSVSTLTIQRTQQEDSAVYLCASRLGTESYEQYFGPGTRLTVT.